Sequencing of this TCR beta chain was carried out in a study of T cell clones after liver transplantation. Study-level information: Standard immunosuppression, with no induction, continued until 12-24 months after transplant.

Thawed unstimulated PBMCs were FACS-sorted by CD3, CD4 and CD8 into two populations. Study-wide points: The donor-reactive repertoire was only partly measurable in two subjects, lacking donor cells. In 5 of 8 subjects, circulating graft-donor-reactive CD4 TCRbeta sequences fell significantly after transplant.

A word on this clone: The antigen is undetermined.

The CDR3 is 16 residues long. Trimming took 6 bases from V and 7 from J, leaving 22 bases between them. Germline V gene lookup returns CDR1 SNHLY and CDR2 FYNNEI. The assay was immunoSEQ multiplex PCR, and TCRdb's table has in-frame clones only and misses some. The sample includes over 25,000 clones, around 94% of them seen just once. J is TRBJ2-1 and V is TRBV2; perhaps TRBD2 as D (6 bases). The receptor's source is a human patient who received a liver transplant. Some T cells may be the graft donor's. The sample in question was CD8+ T cells from blood, obtained 12 months after liver transplant. CDR3 nucleotide sequence: TGTGCCAGCAGACCTCCGGGACTGGGAGTCGGGAATGAGCAGTTCTTC. It translates to CASRPPGLGVGNEQFF.